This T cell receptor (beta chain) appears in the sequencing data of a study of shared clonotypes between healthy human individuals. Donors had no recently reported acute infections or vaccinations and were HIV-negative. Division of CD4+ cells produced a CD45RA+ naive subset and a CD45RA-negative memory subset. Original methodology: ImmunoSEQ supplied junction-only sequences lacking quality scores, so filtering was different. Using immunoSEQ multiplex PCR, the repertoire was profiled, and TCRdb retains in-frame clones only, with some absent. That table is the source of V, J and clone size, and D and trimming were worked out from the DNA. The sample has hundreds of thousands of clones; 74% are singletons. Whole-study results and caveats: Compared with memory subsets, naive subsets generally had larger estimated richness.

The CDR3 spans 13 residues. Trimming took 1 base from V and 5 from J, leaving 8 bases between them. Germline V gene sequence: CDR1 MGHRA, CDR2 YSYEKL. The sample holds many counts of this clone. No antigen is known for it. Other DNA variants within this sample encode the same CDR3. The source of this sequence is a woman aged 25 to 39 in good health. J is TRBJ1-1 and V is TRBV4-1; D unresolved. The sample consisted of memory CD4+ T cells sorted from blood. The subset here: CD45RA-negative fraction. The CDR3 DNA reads TGCGCCAGCAGCCAAGGTGAGTGGACTGAAGCTTTCTTT. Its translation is CASSQGEWTEAFF.